The 28 T cell receptor beta chains presented below share a single source sample, sequenced in a study of control samples from healthy donors and cancer patients. The data were produced by immunoSEQ multiplex PCR, yet TCRdb's version contains in-frame clones alone and is incomplete. Of 100,000 to 150,000 clones in the sample, more than 75% were seen once. Material for sequencing was blood. These receptor sequences come from a man aged 55 to 70 in good health.

The chain joins TRBV24-1 to TRBJ2-1, with D uncertain. The CDR3 totals 15 residues. V was cut by 0 bases and J by 1 base, with 6 bases left in between. Germline lookup yields CDR1 KGHDR and CDR2 SFDVKD. The CDR3 loop is CATSDLASSYNEQFF. CDR3 bases: TGTGCCACCAGTGATTTGGCCAGTTCCTACAATGAGCAGTTCTTC.

The V and J genes are TRBV27 and TRBJ1-2; a weak D match, TRBD1 (5 bases). The CDR3 is 12 residues long. V was pared by 4 bases and J by 4 bases, with 7 bases between. Germline V lookup: CDR1 MNHEY, CDR2 SMNVEV (reference sequence). The DNA of the CDR3 is TGTGCCAGCAGTTCAGGGACCTATGGCTACACCTTC. Amino acids: CASSSGTYGYTF.

This chain connects TRBV18 to TRBJ2-1; TRBD1 aligns across 8 bases. From germline, CDR1 is KGHSH and CDR2 LQKENI. This CDR3 comprises 14 residues. V was pared by 0 bases and J by 9 bases, with 4 bases of the junction left unmatched. The CDR3 region has the DNA TGTGCCAGCTCACCACCTTCAGGGGGCGGTGAGCAGTTCTTC. Translating it yields CASSPPSGGGEQFF.

This clone is a singleton in its sample. CDR3 sequence reads: CASSLASGTGRSEAFF. In DNA, the CDR3 is TGTGCCAGCAGCTTGGCCTCCGGGACAGGAAGGTCTGAAGCTTTCTTT. The chain joins TRBV5-6 to TRBJ1-1; the match to TRBD1 covers 8 bases. The CDR3 runs 16 residues. V lost 0 bases to trimming and J lost 6 bases; unmatched junction nucleotides: 10. Germline CDR1 SGHDT, CDR2 YYEEEE.

About this clone itself: This specimen includes other DNA sequences encoding the same CDR3. The rearrangement links TRBV7-9 to TRBJ1-1; D call uncertain. Trimming took 3 bases from V and 4 from J, leaving 3 bases between them. From germline, CDR1 is SEHNR and CDR2 FQNEAQ (reference sequence). The CDR3 runs 11 residues. The CDR3 is CASSLGTEAFF. In DNA form, the CDR3 reads TGTGCCAGCAGCTTGGGCACTGAAGCTTTCTTT.

The chain recombines TRBV25-1 with TRBJ1-1, with D possibly matching TRBD1 (5 bases). The CDR3 spans 14 residues. CDR1 MGHDK and CDR2 SYGVNS come from the germline V gene. Trimming took off 6 bases at V and 4 bases at J, with 15 bases between the two ends. CDR3 in amino acids: CASSEQGDVTEAFF. CDR3 coding DNA: TGTGCCAGCAGCGAGCAGGGTGATGTCACTGAAGCTTTCTTT.

CDR3 sequence reads: CASSPSGGMGTEAFF. CDR3 DNA: TGTGCCAGCAGCCCCTCCGGGGGTATGGGAACTGAAGCTTTCTTT. The chain links TRBV7-9 to TRBJ1-1; D may be TRBD1 (5 bases). Germline V gene lookup returns CDR1 SEHNR and CDR2 FQNEAQ (reference sequence). The CDR3 covers 15 residues. Trimming shortened V by 5 bases and J by 5 bases, and 18 bases separated the two germline ends.

V gene TRBV5-4 combines with J gene TRBJ2-2, with 8 bases that match TRBD1. CDR3 length: 16 amino acids. Germline V lookup: CDR1 SGHNT, CDR2 YYREEE (reference sequence). With V trimmed by 0 bases and J by 2 bases, 3 bases remained unmatched. CDR3 sequence reads: CASSLGTGYNTGELFF. Here the CDR3 DNA reads TGTGCCAGCAGCTTGGGGACAGGGTATAACACCGGGGAGCTGTTTTTT.

The chain links TRBV30 to TRBJ1-3; D unresolved. The CDR3 consists of 10 residues. Trimming shortened V by 5 bases and J by 5 bases, and 4 bases separated the two germline ends. Looked up from germline, CDR1 is GTSNPN and CDR2 is SVGIG (reference sequence). The chain's CDR3 is CAWGRNTIYF. CDR3 DNA sequence: TGTGCCTGGGGTCGAAACACCATATATTTT. The whole variable domain, filled in from reference TRBV30 and TRBJ1-3, reads SQTIHQWPATLVQPVGSPLSLECTVEGTSNPNLYWYRQAAGRGLQLLFYSVGIGQISSEVPQNLSASRPQDRQFILSSKKLLLSDSGFYLCAWGRNTIYFGEGSWLTVV.

This clone showed up just once. The chain has TRBV3-1 (or the pseudogene TRBV3-2) and TRBJ1-3; no reliable D call. The CDR3 has 20 amino acids. Per the germline V gene, CDR1 is LGHDT and CDR2 is YNNKEL (reference sequence). Trimming removed 5 bases from V and 0 bases from J, with 26 bases in between. The chain's CDR3 is CASSSYGVRGAGSSGNTIYF. The CDR3 DNA reads TGTGCCAGCAGCTCCTACGGGGTAAGAGGAGCGGGGAGCTCTGGAAACACCATATATTTT.

The chain joins TRBV30 to TRBJ2-2; maybe TRBD1 (6 bases). Germline V CDR1 and CDR2: GTSNPN, SVGIG (reference sequence). Trimming shortened V by 2 bases and J by 4 bases, and 14 bases separated the two germline ends. This CDR3 comprises 15 residues. In nucleotides, the CDR3 is TGTGCCTGGAGTCAACCGGGACAAATCACCGGGGAGCTGTTTTTT. Protein sequence: CAWSQPGQITGELFF.

Points on this clone: Other DNA sequences in the same sample also yield this CDR3. The chain employs TRBV18 and TRBJ2-1; 14 bases are a match to TRBD2. Germline CDR1 and CDR2: KGHSH and LQKENI. The junction had 0 bases not matched to a gene; V was cut back by 3 bases and J by 8 bases. The CDR3 is 14 residues long. CDR3 residues: CASSPGLAGDEQFF. In DNA, the CDR3 is TGTGCCAGCTCACCGGGACTAGCGGGGGATGAGCAGTTCTTC.

V and J are TRBV19 and TRBJ1-2; the D gene is possibly TRBD1 (5 bases). This CDR3 is built from 16 residues. Germline CDR1 LNHDA, CDR2 SQIVND (reference sequence). V dropped 7 bases and J dropped 1 base, with 19 bases sitting between them. The CDR3 region is CASTFDSTTINYGYTF. The CDR3 nucleotides are TGTGCCAGTACCTTTGACAGCACCACGATTAACTATGGCTACACCTTC.

This clone was found once. The rearrangement joins TRBV5-1 to TRBJ1-6, with D unresolved. Germline-derived CDR1 and CDR2 are SGHRS and YFSETQ. V gave up 0 bases and J gave up 3 bases, with 7 bases separating them. The CDR3 covers 15 residues. DNA for the CDR3: TGCGCCAGCAGCTTGGACATCAACTATAATTCACCCCTCCACTTT. Translated, it gives CASSLDINYNSPLHF.

V gene TRBV6-5 combines with J gene TRBJ2-2; D is undetermined. Trimming left V 2 bases short and J 1 base short, with 5 bases between. The CDR3 spans 14 residues. The germline V gene encodes CDR1 MNHEY and CDR2 SVGAGI. The CDR3 nucleotides read TGTGCCAGCAGTTACACGGGGAACACCGGGGAGCTGTTTTTT. Encoded protein: CASSYTGNTGELFF.

The genes are TRBV25-1 and TRBJ2-2; no reliable D call. This CDR3 is 15 amino acids long. Germline V gene lookup returns CDR1 MGHDK and CDR2 SYGVNS. Trimming stripped 4 bases from V and 2 bases from J, with 11 bases between. CDR3 DNA: TGTGCCAGCAGTGGAAGGTCTCATAACACCGGGGAGCTGTTTTTT. It translates to CASSGRSHNTGELFF. Complete variable domain (other parts from reference TRBV25-1 and TRBJ2-2): EADIYQTPRYLVIGTGKKITLECSQTMGHDKMYWYQQDPGMELHLIHYSYGVNSTEKGDLSSESTVSRIRTEHFPLTLESARPSHTSQYLCASSGRSHNTGELFFGEGSRLTVL.

The CDR3 loop reads CASSEVLAGGLLETQYF. The DNA of the CDR3 is TGTGCCAGCAGTGAAGTGTTAGCGGGGGGGCTTTTGGAGACCCAGTACTTC. The rearrangement uses TRBV6-1 and TRBJ2-5; 11 bases align to TRBD2. Unmatched junction bases numbered 9, after V lost 1 base and J lost 5 bases. Germline V gene sequence: CDR1 MNHNS, CDR2 SASEGT. CDR3 length equals 17 residues.

As to this clone: The sample holds other DNA sequences that translate to the same CDR3. The V gene is TRBV3-1 (or the pseudogene TRBV3-2), the J gene TRBJ1-1; 7 bases line up with TRBD1. Germline-derived CDR1 and CDR2 are LGHDT and YNNKEL (reference sequence). Germline trimming cut 4 bases from V and 0 bases from J; bases unmatched to any gene: 2. The length of the CDR3 is 14 residues. CDR3 sequence: CASSRGQVNTEAFF. For the CDR3, the DNA is TGTGCCAGCAGCCGAGGACAGGTGAACACTGAAGCTTTCTTT.

The chain couples TRBV5-1 to TRBJ2-3, with D perhaps given as TRBD1 or TRBD2 (5 bases each). Trimming removed 4 bases from V and 1 base from J, with 13 bases in between. Germline V gives CDR1 SGHRS, CDR2 YFSETQ. The CDR3 runs to 15 residues. In DNA form, the CDR3 reads TGCGCCAGCAGCCCCCGGGACGGGCGCACAGATACGCAGTATTTT. This encodes CASSPRDGRTDTQYF. The variable domain in full, with the rest retrieved from reference TRBV5-1 and TRBJ2-3, is KAGVTQTPRYLIKTRGQQVTLSCSPISGHRSVSWYQQTPGQGLQFLFEYFSETQRNKGNFPGRFSGRQFSNSRSEMNVSTLELGDSALYLCASSPRDGRTDTQYFGPGTRLTVL.

The rearrangement uses TRBV11-2 and TRBJ1-4; D is perhaps TRBD1 (5 bases). Germline CDR1 is SGHAT and CDR2 is FQNNGV. The V and J ends lost 5 bases and 8 bases respectively, with 18 bases between them. The CDR3 covers 15 residues. The chain's CDR3 is CASSDRKGTREKLFF. The DNA of the CDR3 is TGTGCCAGCAGCGATCGAAAGGGGACCCGGGAAAAACTGTTTTTT.

The chain links TRBV7-8 to TRBJ1-1; D is perhaps TRBD1 (6 bases). The CDR3 sequence is 13 residues long. Germline V gives CDR1 SGHVS, CDR2 FQNEAQ. Between the trimmed V and J ends, which lost 2 bases and 4 bases, there was a span of 8 bases. Here the CDR3 reads CASSLTGITEAFF. The DNA for the CDR3 is TGTGCCAGCAGCTTAACAGGGATCACTGAAGCTTTCTTT.

The J gene is TRBJ2-7, the V gene TRBV7-8; D possibly uses TRBD1 or TRBD2 (6 bases each). This CDR3 region has 11 residues. CDR1 SGHVS and CDR2 FQNEAQ come from the germline V gene. Trimming cost V 6 bases and J 6 bases, with 9 bases left between them. This CDR3 reads CASSRGLEQYF. The CDR3 nucleotides are TGTGCCAGCAGTCGGGGGCTCGAGCAGTACTTC.

J is TRBJ2-3 and V is TRBV7-3; 16 bases are a match to TRBD2. Germline V gives CDR1 SGHTA, CDR2 FQGTGA. The trim removed 1 base at V and 1 base at J, leaving 8 bases unmatched. This CDR3 has 20 amino acids. The CDR3 DNA is TGTGCCAGCAGCTTAATGGGAGGGACTAGCGGGGGGGCAGGCACAGATACGCAGTATTTT. It specifies CASSLMGGTSGGAGTDTQYF.

This chain connects TRBV2 to TRBJ1-1, with 7 bases aligning to TRBD1. In germline, CDR1 is SNHLY, CDR2 FYNNEI. The CDR3 runs 15 residues. V shed 8 bases, J shed 0 bases, and the junction held 9 bases outside the gene matches. The CDR3 DNA reads as TGTGCCAGCGGAGAACAGGGGCGTATGAACACTGAAGCTTTCTTT. Translating it yields CASGEQGRMNTEAFF.

The rearrangement uses TRBV5-1 and TRBJ2-2; a possible D gene is TRBD1 (5 bases). Germline V gene sequence: CDR1 SGHRS, CDR2 YFSETQ. V lost 1 base and J 0 bases, leaving 7 bases between the germline ends. The CDR3 loop spans 15 amino acids. CDR3 amino acids: CASSLTTANTGELFF. CDR3 DNA: TGCGCCAGCAGCTTGACGACAGCGAACACCGGGGAGCTGTTTTTT.

This chain uses TRBV4-3 with TRBJ1-3; D is ambiguous. The germline CDR1 and CDR2 sequences are LGHNA and YSLEER. Trimming pared 0 bases from V and 8 bases from J, leaving 17 bases between. The CDR3 has 16 amino acids. CDR3 sequence reads: CASSQDYRGSLDTIYF. CDR3 nucleotides: TGCGCCAGCAGCCAAGATTACAGAGGTTCTCTCGACACCATATATTTT.

The gene calls are TRBV6-5 and TRBJ1-1; 10 bases match TRBD1. This CDR3 comprises 15 residues. The trim removed 5 bases at V and 3 bases at J, leaving 6 bases unmatched. Germline loops: CDR1 MNHEY, CDR2 SVGAGI. Written as DNA, the CDR3 is TGTGCCAGCAGTACCCGGACAGGGGGTTACACTGAAGCTTTCTTT. It yields the protein CASSTRTGGYTEAFF.

This clone was detected once. The CDR3 reads CASSQNQPSTGELFF. The CDR3 DNA is TGTGCCAGCAGCCAGAACCAACCATCCACCGGGGAGCTGTTTTTT. The V and J genes are TRBV7-2 and TRBJ2-2; D is unclear. V was clipped by 5 bases and J by 4 bases, with 14 bases between them. This CDR3 comprises 15 residues. CDR1 SGHTA and CDR2 FQGNSA come from the germline V gene.